The T cell receptor beta chain under discussion was sequenced for a study of cytomegalovirus exposure and HLA in healthy donors (dated by TCRdb to about 2017). A note on the overall study: In an earlier analysis of several hundred of the donors, less than 350 Gb of sequence data and 117 million unique TCR beta sequences from 150 million to 200 million T cells were reported. In an earlier analysis of more than 550 of the donors, high-throughput TCR beta sequencing was used to judge whether each TCR beta V gene segment behaved as functional or pseudogenic. Every discovery cohort repertoire had been produced on one sequencing platform. HLA typing covered class I and class II loci at four-digit resolution. Genome-wide SNP genotypes for about 65% of the 666 donors were used in a later genetic analysis, which treated that subset as a discovery cohort. The study used immunosequencing to profile the T cell repertoires of more than 650 subjects and linked those repertoires to cytomegalovirus serostatus. Donor age, sex, ethnicity and CMV serostatus were compiled alongside the repertoire data. The study aimed to test whether signatures of past pathogen exposure could be identified by cataloging public T cell receptors. A separate validation cohort of over 95 different subjects was used in addition to the roughly 700-subject first cohort. The study combined high-throughput TCR immunosequencing, statistical association of individual TCRs with disease status, and machine learning to predict cytomegalovirus infection status. Around 320 gigabases of sequencing data and 70 million to 100 million unique TCR sequences were included in an early release covering under 650 HLA-typed donors. A handful of DR-DQ haplotypes were handled as single units for association and clustering because linkage in the cohort was strong. In a later analysis, previously published TCR beta repertoires from 670 or so donors were re-analyzed and high-resolution HLA genotyping was added so that TCR occurrence patterns could be studied. The number of typed donors differed by locus: roughly 629-630 for A, B, C, DRB1 and DQB1; approximately 540 for DQA1; about 600 for DPA1; and roughly 470 for DPB1. Rather than drawing on any new phenotypic data, the later analysis identified candidate immune exposures from TCR beta sequences and the way those sequences occurred across donors. On average, roughly 250,000 unique TCR beta nucleotide sequences were sequenced per donor among several hundred genotyped donors of the cohort, with about 19% of those sequences being non-productive. Of the 300 to 450 genotyped donors, approximately 83% fell in the genetic ancestry cluster associated with self-reported Caucasian donors.

The study at large found these results: Because HLA typing was unavailable for some donors at each locus, only the typed subset was used in association tests. An earlier analysis of approximately 600 of the donors showed that most TCR beta V segments appeared in productive rearrangements either about 87% or about 30% of the time, which broadly matched IMGT annotations. Only TCR beta chains were sequenced in this cohort, and the absence of alpha or paired-chain data limited detectable features. A later analysis found that HLA-associated TCR beta chains were more clonally expanded and had lower generation probabilities than equally common non-associated chains. For the cohort, immune exposure information was limited to CMV serostatus. Sequencing depth was assumed to be roughly uniform across donors in the presence/absence analyses, though that assumption may not hold. A further reported finding was that TCR beta sequences accurately predicted the HLA-A and HLA-B alleles for most subjects in the first cohort. V-gene and J-gene trimming of TCR beta chains was associated with a missense DCLRE1C variant in a later genetic analysis, and the association was replicated in an independent cohort. A later genetic analysis reported fewer N-insertions in productive TCRs among donors in an Asian-associated ancestry cluster than the roughly 720-donor mean. Assigning TCR associations to individual alleles was difficult when HLA alleles, especially DR and DQ, strongly co-occurred. In a later analysis, most CMV-associated TCR beta chains were found to appear HLA-restricted, with HLA associations seemingly driven largely by CMV exposure. The authors suggested that the approach could potentially be extended to other disease states and immunological phenotypes. In both the original and validation cohorts, the classifier was reported to diagnose cytomegalovirus status with high specificity and sensitivity. Linkage disequilibrium might explain the correlated functional status among segregating V segments, but an unknown experimental factor could not be excluded. The 87-base-pair reads could not distinguish some IMGT-functional V segments, including TRBV6-2 and TRBV6-3, so those segments were excluded. Most TCR sequences were seen in very few donors, while some public TCRs were found in many individuals. A total of fewer than 200 TCR beta chains were listed by the study as associated with cytomegalovirus. A cluster of highly shared sequence variants was judged likely to be a technical artifact of the sequencing pipeline. A later analysis associated 16,951 TCR beta sequences with specific HLA alleles at a false discovery rate of 0.05. Several of the top co-occurrence clusters appeared to be linked to parvovirus B19, influenza, CMV and Epstein-Barr virus, according to a later analysis. In a later analysis, TCR association rates were found to vary across HLA loci, with the most associated TCRs seen for DRB1 alleles and the fewest for HLA-C alleles. Because counts were too low, about 18 rarely observed V segments, including chromosome 9 orphons, were left out of the earlier analysis of over 550 of the donors. In vitro tests confirmed that a few of the cytomegalovirus-associated TCR beta chains recognize cytomegalovirus antigens.

The cohort consisted of approximately 690 healthy bone marrow donors. All cohort members were sampled while nominally healthy, although unrecorded immune exposures were likely present. The donor was CMV seronegative and belonged to the group of 352 seronegative cohort members. A peripheral blood sample was provided by each donor, and peripheral blood mononuclear cells were used for TCR beta sequencing. The Qiagen DNeasy Blood Extraction Kit was used to extract genomic DNA from the blood cell samples. CDR1 and CDR2 are read off the germline V gene as MGHDK and SYGVNS. From the cysteine through the phenylalanine, the CDR3 covers 14 amino acids. CDR3 DNA only is kept here, 42 bases in frame from base 1. Trimming at the junction amounts to 3 bases on V and 7 bases on J, and the germline ends lie 10 bases apart. The library was generated by the immunoSEQ multiplex PCR assay. For the multiplex PCR, a mixture combining 60 forward primers for TCR Vbeta segments and 13 reverse primers for TCR Jbeta segments was used. Amplification of the CDR3 region of rearranged TCR beta genes was performed with a multiplex PCR assay on genomic DNA. The amplified TCR beta libraries were sequenced on the Illumina HiSeq System as 87-base-pair reads. In the source study's methods: Across the 670 or so repertoires, a later analysis counted roughly 84 million unique TCR beta chains, roughly 11 million of which were shared by at least two donors. Raw reads were error-corrected and collapsed into unique sequences by a nearest-neighbor algorithm in which closely related sequences were merged to remove PCR and sequencing errors. To assign V, D and J gene segments, CDR3 sequences were aligned to IMGT reference sequences. For a sequence to be retained, a match of at least six nucleotides to both a V gene segment and a J gene segment was required. Rearrangements were classified as productive when the CDR3 lacked stop codons and remained in frame with V and J, and all other rearrangements were classified as non-productive. Following IMGT convention, CDR3 was defined as the stretch from the second conserved V-encoded cysteine up to the conserved J-encoded phenylalanine. The earlier analysis of around 640 of the donors excluded sequences that lacked an unambiguous match to a single V gene segment. In an earlier analysis of 587 of the donors, a V segment was called functional when productive rearrangements were above 56.7%, and segregating when the standard deviation between donors exceeded 5%. A statistical classification framework was built for diagnosing cytomegalovirus status from the catalog of TCR beta chain sequences. A later analysis assigned V and J genes by comparing TCR nucleotide sequences with IMGT/GENE-DB human TR gene sequences. In a later analysis, CDR3 sequences and most-parsimonious VDJ recombination scenarios were assigned using the TCRdist pipeline. In a later analysis, every TCR beta chain was defined by the combination of its CDR3 amino acid sequence and its V-gene family, and reads without a unique V-gene family were dropped. In a later analysis, 450 to 600 highly shared, low-generation-probability nucleotide sequences were removed to address suspected cross-contamination and a sequencing artifact. For each public chain, a later analysis derived a clonal expansion index from normalized ranks of inferred template counts within each repertoire. A later analysis computed generation probabilities with a VDJ recombination model fitted to out-of-frame rearrangements, and checked the results against IGoR. A later analysis scored TCR-TCR, TCR-HLA and TCR-CMV co-occurrence with hypergeometric tests, applying a repertoire-size bias correction to TCR pairs. False discovery rates were estimated in a later analysis by permuting HLA or CMV assignments 20 times. In a later analysis, co-occurring TCRs were grouped using DBSCAN, with TCRdist sequence similarity added in when clustering inside HLA-allele-positive subsets. Repertoires with fewer than 30,000 or more than 120,000 public chains, plus five repertoires with anomalous nucleotide sharing, were excluded from co-occurrence clustering. TCRdb carries this immuneACCESS record with in-frame sequences only. Its versions omit some clonotypes, under half of them owing to an unresolved V gene in the studies checked, with the rest unexplained. The V and J calls and clone size are taken from that table; D and trimming were inferred from the DNA. The sample yields approximately 160,000 clones; roughly four fifths were counted once. Around 0.71% of the sample is held by the ten biggest clonotypes.

A note on this clone: Its antigen is still unknown. No qualities accompany the bases; no much larger clone lies one base away.

The material sequenced was PBMCs. The V and J genes are TRBV25-1 and TRBJ1-6, with the D gene uncertain. The clonotype originates from a female donor in good health and CMV-seronegative. The nucleotides are TGTGCCAGCAGTGATGCCCGAGTGAATTCACCCCTCCACTTT. It encodes CASSDARVNSPLHF.